A selection of T cell receptor beta chains follows, all from one sample in a study of cytomegalovirus exposure and HLA in healthy donors. Data came from immunoSEQ multiplex PCR; TCRdb stores just in-frame clones and leaves some out. The sample yields 150,000 to 200,000 clones, about four fifths seen once. Sequences were obtained from PBMCs. These receptors originate from a woman in her twenties or thirties in good health and CMV-seropositive. Both conserved end residues are part of each CDR3. The D gene is left open where the match is weak. For some rows the clone size is stated as once, few or many, or as a class when expanded; others skip it.

j_call d_call clone_size v_call cdr3_nt cdr3_aa
TRBJ2-1 NA NA TRBV28 TGTGCCAGCAGCTCCGGGTCTAGGTGGGCGGGACCCAGCTCCTACAATGAGCAGTTCTTC CASSSGSRWAGPSSYNEQFF
TRBJ1-1 NA NA TRBV6-5 TGTGCCAGCCGGGCGACAGCCTACATGAACACTGAAGCTTTCTTT CASRATAYMNTEAFF
TRBJ2-7 TRBD2 NA TRBV4-1 TGCGCCAGCAGCCCCGGGACTAGCGGTTACGAGCAGTACTTC CASSPGTSGYEQYF
TRBJ1-1 TRBD1 NA TRBV9 TGTGCCAGCAGCGTAGGAGGGACAGGGGCGGGTACTGAAGCTTTCTTT CASSVGGTGAGTEAFF
TRBJ1-5 NA NA TRBV6-1 TGTGCCAGCAGTCTGACAGGCAATCAGCCCCAGCATTTT CASSLTGNQPQHF
TRBJ1-4 TRBD1 NA TRBV7-8 TGTGCCTCCCAGACAGGGCCCATGGATGAAAAACTGTTTTTT CASQTGPMDEKLFF
TRBJ2-2 TRBD2 once TRBV7-9 TGTGCCAGCAGGACTAGCGGGATGTATTGGAACACCGGGGAGCTGTTTTTT CASRTSGMYWNTGELFF
TRBJ1-5 NA NA TRBV2 TGTGCCAGCAGCGACCTGGGGGACAAGTCATTACATCAGCCCCAGCATTTT CASSDLGDKSLHQPQHF
TRBJ2-3 TRBD2 NA TRBV19 TGTGCCAGTAGTGTAGCAAGGGGAGCGGGAGGCACAGATACGCAGTATTTT CASSVARGAGGTDTQYF
TRBJ2-2 TRBD1 NA TRBV6-5 TGTGCCAGCAGCAGAACAGGGGGCACCGGGGAGCTGTTTTTT CASSRTGGTGELFF
TRBJ1-1 NA NA TRBV10-1 TGCGCCAGCAGCCGGACAGCGAACACTGAAGCTTTCTTT CASSRTANTEAFF
TRBJ2-1 TRBD2 NA TRBV2 TGTGCCAGCAGTGAGGGGAGGGCTTACAATGAGCAGTTCTTC CASSEGRAYNEQFF
TRBJ1-2 NA NA TRBV6-6 TGTGCCAGCAGTTACTACCCAGGGGAGGGTGGCTACACCTTC CASSYYPGEGGYTF
TRBJ1-1 NA NA TRBV6-6 TGTGCCAGCAGTTACTTCGCAGGGAACACTGAAGCTTTCTTT CASSYFAGNTEAFF
TRBJ2-7 NA NA TRBV11-2 TGTGCCAGCAGCTTAAGCCGGGGTATTCCCTACGAGCAGTACTTC CASSLSRGIPYEQYF
TRBJ2-1 NA NA TRBV20-1 TGCAGTGCCTCGAATGAGCAGTTCTTC CSASNEQFF
TRBJ1-3 NA NA TRBV6-5 TGTGCCAGCAGTTCCTCGGGCCCCAGCTTAGGAAACACCATATATTTT CASSSSGPSLGNTIYF
TRBJ1-3 NA NA TRBV11-2 TGTGCCAGCAGCTTTCCACGCAGGGACACCTCGACGGGCACCATATATTTT CASSFPRRDTSTGTIYF
TRBJ2-7 NA NA TRBV7-9 TGTGCCAGCAGCTTAGTGGGACTGGCCTACGAGCAGTACTTC CASSLVGLAYEQYF
TRBJ1-5 NA NA TRBV28 TGTGCCACCCACGTCGGGGAATTGGGCAATCAGCCCCAGCATTTT CATHVGELGNQPQHF
TRBJ1-2 NA NA TRBV27 TGTGCCAGCAGTTCAAACCCAGGGATCTATGGCTACACCTTC CASSSNPGIYGYTF
TRBJ2-6 NA NA TRBV5-5 TGTGCCAGCAGCCCACAGGGCTGGGCCAACGTCCTGACTTTC CASSPQGWANVLTF
TRBJ1-2 NA few TRBV19 TGTGCCAGTAGTGATAAACTCAACTATGGCTACACCTTC CASSDKLNYGYTF
TRBJ1-2 TRBD1 once TRBV7-8 TGTGCCAGCAGCCCAGGGGGCACGACAGGGGGGAGTGGCTACACCTTC CASSPGGTTGGSGYTF
TRBJ2-3 TRBD2 few TRBV15 TGTGCCACCAGCAGCCTAGCGGGAGGTAACACAGATACGCAGTATTTT CATSSLAGGNTDTQYF
TRBJ2-1 NA NA TRBV1 TGCACCAGCAGCCAAGATGCGCTAGCGGGACCCTCCTACAATGAGCAGTTCTTC CTSSQDALAGPSYNEQFF
TRBJ1-1 NA NA TRBV11-3 TGTGCCAGCAGCTTAGCCGGACAGAAGAACACTGAAGCTTTCTTT CASSLAGQKNTEAFF
TRBJ2-3 TRBD2 NA TRBV28 TGTGCCAGCAGTTTCATGTTAGCGGGGGGGAGCACAGATACGCAGTATTTT CASSFMLAGGSTDTQYF
TRBJ2-3 TRBD2 NA TRBV7-8 TGTGCCAACCGACTAGCGGGGGGGCTCAGTAGCACAGATACGCAGTATTTT CANRLAGGLSSTDTQYF
TRBJ2-7 TRBD2 NA TRBV5-1 TGCGCCAGCAGCCCAGGACTAGCGGGAGACGACGAGCAGTACTTC CASSPGLAGDDEQYF
TRBJ1-5 TRBD1 NA TRBV9 TGTGCCAGCGGCCCCGGGACAGGGAGGCAGCCCCAGCATTTT CASGPGTGRQPQHF
TRBJ2-7 TRBD1 NA TRBV4-2 TGTGCCAGCAGCGCCCAAGACCGGGACAGGGCTTACGAGCAGTACTTC CASSAQDRDRAYEQYF
TRBJ2-1 TRBD1 NA TRBV7-9 TGTGCCAGCAGCTTGGGACAGGGGGCCCATGAGCAGTTCTTC CASSLGQGAHEQFF
TRBJ1-3 TRBD1 few TRBV19 TGTGCCAGTAGTCCCCAGGGGGCAACGGCGGGAAACACCATATATTTT CASSPQGATAGNTIYF
TRBJ2-1 TRBD2 NA TRBV13 TGTGCCAGCAGCAGGGCCCGGGGGGGTGCCTCCTACAATGAGCAGTTCTTC CASSRARGGASYNEQFF
TRBJ2-1 TRBD2 NA TRBV5-1 TGCGCCAGCAGCTTGGGACTAGCGGGAGTCAACAATGAGCAGTTCTTC CASSLGLAGVNNEQFF
TRBJ2-5 TRBD2 once TRBV6-6 TGTGCCAGCAGTTATCGGGGGGGGCAAGAGACCCAGTACTTC CASSYRGGQETQYF
TRBJ1-2 NA NA TRBV5-1 TGCGCCAGCAGCTTAAGGCTTCGGAGTAATGGCTACACCTTC CASSLRLRSNGYTF
TRBJ1-1 NA few TRBV19 TGTGCCACCCTGAACGGGGGGAGCGGGAACACTGAAGCTTTCTTT CATLNGGSGNTEAFF
TRBJ1-3 NA NA TRBV6-1 TGTGCCAGCAGAGACTTCAGGGATGGGGGAAACACCATATATTTT CASRDFRDGGNTIYF
TRBJ1-5 NA NA TRBV15 TGTGCCACCAGCGCCCAGCGGCAGTCCAATCAGCCCCAGCATTTT CATSAQRQSNQPQHF
TRBJ1-1 NA NA TRBV18 TGTGCCAGCTCACCACAGTCCAGGGGTGAAGCTTTCTTT CASSPQSRGEAFF
TRBJ2-5 TRBD1 once TRBV19 TGTGCCAGTAGTAGGGACAGGGGCTCGGAGACCCAGTACTTC CASSRDRGSETQYF
TRBJ1-1 NA NA TRBV10-1 TGCGCCAGCAGTGGACAGCAGAACACTGAAGCTTTCTTT CASSGQQNTEAFF
TRBJ1-3 NA NA TRBV9 TGTGCCAGCAGCGCCCGAGGTCCAAAGGGAAACACCATATATTTT CASSARGPKGNTIYF
TRBJ1-2 NA once TRBV7-8 TGTGCCAGCAGCTTAGGAGGAAACTATGGCTACACCTTC CASSLGGNYGYTF
TRBJ2-7 TRBD1 NA TRBV4-1 TGCGCCAGCAGCCTCCCAGGGGGTCTCTACGAGCAGTACTTC CASSLPGGLYEQYF
TRBJ2-1 TRBD2 few TRBV5-6 TGTGCCAGCAGCCGCAGGGGACTAGCTATCTACAATGAGCAGTTCTTC CASSRRGLAIYNEQFF
TRBJ1-1 TRBD1 once TRBV5-1 TGCGCCAGCAGCCAAATCAACAGGGGGCCGAACACTGAAGCTTTCTTT CASSQINRGPNTEAFF
TRBJ1-5 NA few TRBV28 TGTGCCAGCAGGAACAATCGGGATCAGCCCCAGCATTTT CASRNNRDQPQHF
TRBJ1-2 NA few TRBV29-1 TGCAGCGTTGGGGGCGTGAGCTCACACTATGGCTACACCTTC CSVGGVSSHYGYTF
TRBJ1-6 NA NA TRBV4-1 TGCGCCAGCAGCCAAGAGTTTCGGTTTCCACCCCTCCACTTT CASSQEFRFPPLHF
TRBJ1-1 NA NA TRBV4-1 TGCGCCAGCAGCCAAGTTTCGGGGAGTGGGGCTTTCTTT CASSQVSGSGAFF
TRBJ2-3 TRBD1 NA TRBV5-8 TGTGCCAGCAAAGGGTCCGGGACAGGAGTGTTAGGTACGCAGTATTTT CASKGSGTGVLGTQYF
TRBJ2-7 NA NA TRBV15 TGTGCCACCAGCAGTAGCCCTTCCTACGAGCAGTACTTC CATSSSPSYEQYF
TRBJ2-2 TRBD2 few TRBV7-3 TGTGCCAGCAGCAAAAGCGGGGGCGGGGAGCTGTTTTTT CASSKSGGGELFF
TRBJ2-2 TRBD2 NA TRBV29-1 TGCAGCGCCACTAGCGGGCGGGGCACCGGGGAGCTGTTTTTT CSATSGRGTGELFF